This T cell receptor beta chain was captured by sequencing in a study of T cells of healthy individuals. This clonotype turned up a few times. V lost 2 bases, J lost 7 bases, and 10 bases stayed unmatched. CDR1 is SGHVS, CDR2 FQNEAQ, per germline. The CDR3 covers 17 residues. One entry per CDR3 protein, called by TCRdb with MiXCR from the 5' RACE reads. The sample includes 65,000 to 90,000 distinct CDR3 sequences, approximately 5.4% of them seen just once. The J gene is TRBJ2-3, the V gene TRBV7-8; 12 bases fit TRBD2. This sequence was found in a female donor in good health. CDR3 protein: CASSLSRLAGGPNTQYF. Here the CDR3 DNA reads TGTGCCAGCAGCTTAAGTCGGCTAGCGGGAGGGCCAAATACGCAGTATTTT.